This is a list of T cell receptor beta chains from one sample in a study of blood T cell repertoires in COVID-19. Assay used: immunoSEQ multiplex PCR; TCRdb lists only in-frame clones, some missing. The sample consists of about 270,000 clones, less than 90% of them appearing once. Sequencing input: peripheral blood. The receptor source for this set is a woman aged 70-85 years with COVID-19, enrolled during active disease. Each CDR3 is given with its conserved first and last residue. D genes are given only for firm matches. Clone size appears in some rows only: once, few, many, or a class for an expanded clone.

J gene	CDR3 length	clone size	D gene	V gene	CDR3 DNA	CDR3 protein
TRBJ2-1	12	.	.	TRBV5-1	TGCGCCAGCAGCTTGGTCGTAGATGAGCAGTTCTTC	CASSLVVDEQFF
TRBJ1-2	11	.	.	TRBV6-6	TGTGCCAGCAGTTGGAGGACGTACTACACCTTC	CASSWRTYYTF
TRBJ2-7	14	.	.	TRBV2	TGTGCCAGCACCCTACAGGGTATCATCTACGAGCAGTACTTC	CASTLQGIIYEQYF
TRBJ1-2	14	.	.	TRBV14	TGTGCCAGCAGCCAATGGCGGGAGTTCTATGGCTACACCTTC	CASSQWREFYGYTF
TRBJ1-6	14	.	.	TRBV5-1	TGCGCCAGCAGGGTAGGGGGTATAGATTCACCCCTCCACTTT	CASRVGGIDSPLHF
TRBJ1-2	16	.	.	TRBV27	TGTGCCAGCAGTTTAAAGAGTGGGGCCTCCTTCTATGGCTACACCTTC	CASSLKSGASFYGYTF
TRBJ1-1	13	many	.	TRBV19	TGTGCCAGTAGTATCGACAGGAACACTGAAGCTTTCTTT	CASSIDRNTEAFF
TRBJ2-1	19	.	TRBD2	TRBV4-1	TGCGCCAGCAGCCAAGATCTTGAAACTAGCGGGGGCGACATAGATGAGCAGTTCTTC	CASSQDLETSGGDIDEQFF
TRBJ1-2	14	.	.	TRBV30	TGTGTAACCTTTACAGGGCATGAAAGTGAGGGCTACACCTTC	CVTFTGHESEGYTF
TRBJ1-5	13	many	TRBD1	TRBV30	TGTGCCTGGAGTGGGACAGGAAATCAGCCCCAGCATTTT	CAWSGTGNQPQHF
TRBJ2-5	12	.	.	TRBV28	TGTGCCAGCAGTTTCGGTTTAGAGACCCAGTACTTC	CASSFGLETQYF
TRBJ1-2	15	.	.	TRBV7-2	TGTGCCAGCAGCTTAGTATCACAGGGTAACTATGGCTACACCTTC	CASSLVSQGNYGYTF
TRBJ2-7	13	.	.	TRBV9	TGTGCCAGCAGCGTAGCTACAGCGGACGAGCAGTACTTC	CASSVATADEQYF
TRBJ2-3	12	.	.	TRBV5-1	TGCGCCAGCAGCTTGGATATTTATACGCAGTATTTT	CASSLDIYTQYF
TRBJ2-5	13	once	.	TRBV6-5	TGTGCCAGCAGAGACTACCCATCAGGGACCCAGTACTTC	CASRDYPSGTQYF
TRBJ1-5	17	.	TRBD1	TRBV2	TGTGCCAGCAGTGATGTAGCGGCAGGGGGCGGCAATCAGCCCCAGCATTTT	CASSDVAAGGGNQPQHF
TRBJ1-5	15	.	TRBD1	TRBV6-5	TGTGCCAGCACTCTAGGGACAGGGGGCAATCAGCCCCAGCATTTT	CASTLGTGGNQPQHF
TRBJ2-3	10	.	.	TRBV2	TGTGCCAGCGGCCTTCAGACGCAGTATTTT	CASGLQTQYF
TRBJ1-4	13	.	TRBD1	TRBV30	TGTGCCTGGAGAAGGGACAGGGGTGAAAAACTGTTTTTT	CAWRRDRGEKLFF
TRBJ1-5	13	few	.	TRBV12-3/TRBV12-4	TGTGCCAGCAGCAGGGAGGGCAATCAGCCCCAGCATTTT	CASSREGNQPQHF
TRBJ2-7	14	.	.	TRBV27	TGTGCCAGCAGACGGAGCTTGACTTCCTACGAGCAGTACTTC	CASRRSLTSYEQYF
TRBJ1-1	16	.	TRBD1	TRBV5-6	TGTGCCAGCAGCTCACGTCCCGGGACAGGGAAAACTGAAGCTTTCTTT	CASSSRPGTGKTEAFF
TRBJ1-2	17	.	.	TRBV19	TGTGCCAGTAGTATAGATCTAGGGGTCCAGGGATGGAGTGGCTACACCTTC	CASSIDLGVQGWSGYTF
TRBJ2-1	14	few	TRBD1	TRBV4-1	TGCGCCAGCAGCCGGTACGACAGGGACAATGAGCAGTTCTTC	CASSRYDRDNEQFF
TRBJ2-7	13	.	TRBD1	TRBV11-3	TGTGCCAGCAGCAATTCACAGGGGGGCGAGCAGTACTTC	CASSNSQGGEQYF
TRBJ1-5	13	.	TRBD1	TRBV7-8	TGTGCCAGCAGCTACACAGGGGAACAGCCCCAGCATTTT	CASSYTGEQPQHF
TRBJ2-2	16	.	.	TRBV5-1	TGCGCCAGCCATACCCCAGGACTATCGAACACCGGGGAGCTGTTTTTT	CASHTPGLSNTGELFF
TRBJ2-7	15	.	.	TRBV6-5	TGTGCCAGCAGTTCCTCCGGGACACTCTACTACGAGCAGTACTTC	CASSSSGTLYYEQYF
TRBJ1-2	13	.	.	TRBV5-1	TGCGCCAGCAGCTCCCAGGGCGACTATGGCTACACCTTC	CASSSQGDYGYTF
TRBJ1-1	15	.	TRBD1	TRBV6-2/TRBV6-3	TGTGCCAGCAGTTACCGAGGGACAGGGGGATCTAGAGCTTTCTTT	CASSYRGTGGSRAFF
TRBJ1-4	13	.	.	TRBV30	TGTGCCTGGAGTGGGGCGTTGAATGAAAAACTGTTTTTT	CAWSGALNEKLFF
TRBJ1-2	16	.	.	TRBV5-6	TGTGCCAGCAGCTTGGCGGGGGGACACGCTAACTATGGCTACACCTTC	CASSLAGGHANYGYTF
TRBJ1-4	16	.	.	TRBV10-3	TGTGCCATCAGTGAGTTAGGGGCCTCAACTAATGAAAAACTGTTTTTT	CAISELGASTNEKLFF
TRBJ2-7	13	.	.	TRBV27	TGTGCCAGCAGTCCGGACAGCTCCTACGAGCAGTACTTC	CASSPDSSYEQYF
TRBJ2-7	13	.	.	TRBV12-3/TRBV12-4	TGTGCCAGCAGCCCCGACACTTCCTACGAGCAGTACTTC	CASSPDTSYEQYF
TRBJ2-1	15	.	TRBD2	TRBV11-2	TGTGCCAGCAGCCTAAGCGGGGGGCCCTACAATGAGCAGTTCTTC	CASSLSGGPYNEQFF
TRBJ1-4	15	.	.	TRBV7-2	TGTGCCAGCAGTCTCGAAACTGCAACTAATGAAAAACTGTTTTTT	CASSLETATNEKLFF
TRBJ2-1	13	.	TRBD2	TRBV3-1/TRBV3-2	TGTGCCAGCCACCGCGGGGGGGAAGGTGAGCAGTTCTTC	CASHRGGEGEQFF
TRBJ2-1	14	.	TRBD2	TRBV25-1	TGTGCCAGCAGTGAATGGCTAGCGGGTAATGAGCAGTTCTTC	CASSEWLAGNEQFF
TRBJ1-1	15	.	TRBD1	TRBV30	TGTGCCTGGAGTGGGGATTACAGGGGAGACACTGAAGCTTTCTTT	CAWSGDYRGDTEAFF
TRBJ2-7	15	few	TRBD2	TRBV7-8	TGTGCCAGCAGCTCCTTAACCGGGACTAGCGTCGAGCAGTACTTC	CASSSLTGTSVEQYF
TRBJ2-2	15	.	.	TRBV30	TGTGCCTGGAGTGTCCTTAAGTTCGGCACCGGGGAGCTGTTTTTT	CAWSVLKFGTGELFF
TRBJ2-7	18	.	TRBD2	TRBV18	TGTGCCAGCTCACCACCGGTCTCGGCGGGAGGGGTCTCCTACGAGCAGTACTTC	CASSPPVSAGGVSYEQYF
TRBJ2-1	14	.	.	TRBV10-2	TGCGCCAGTTATTGGGCAGGGGACTACAATGAGCAGTTCTTC	CASYWAGDYNEQFF
TRBJ1-5	16	.	.	TRBV28	TGTGCCAGCAGTTTCCGCGGCTCCCTCCGCAATCAGCCCCAGCATTTT	CASSFRGSLRNQPQHF
TRBJ2-7	14	.	.	TRBV13	TGTGCCAGCACACGGCAGGGCGCAACCTACGAGCAGTACTTC	CASTRQGATYEQYF
TRBJ1-2	14	once	.	TRBV29-1	TGCAGCGTTGAAGATCCGCCCGGGGGTAGAGGCTACACCTTC	CSVEDPPGGRGYTF
TRBJ2-7	14	once	.	TRBV6-4	TGTGCCAGCAGCCGGGGGGCGGGGGCCGCCGAGCAGTACTTC	CASSRGAGAAEQYF
TRBJ1-1	12	.	.	TRBV13	TGTGCCAGCACCCCGAGTCGCACTGAAGCTTTCTTT	CASTPSRTEAFF
TRBJ2-4	15	.	TRBD1	TRBV28	TGTGCCAGCAGCGGATATGCAGGGGGCCCAAACATTCAGTACTTC	CASSGYAGGPNIQYF
TRBJ1-1	15	.	TRBD1	TRBV4-3	TGCGCCAGCAGCCAAGGACAGGGGGCTAGGACTGAAGCTTTCTTT	CASSQGQGARTEAFF
TRBJ1-2	13	.	TRBD1	TRBV30	TGTGCCTGGAGCCTAACAGGGGAGGAAAGCTACACCTTC	CAWSLTGEESYTF
TRBJ1-5	13	few	TRBD1	TRBV12-3/TRBV12-4	TGTGCCAGCACCGGACAGGGAATGAGGGCCCAGCATTTT	CASTGQGMRAQHF
TRBJ1-2	13	.	.	TRBV7-2	TGTGCCAGCAGCTTCGACTATAACTATGGCTACACCTTC	CASSFDYNYGYTF
TRBJ2-4	12	.	.	TRBV2	TGTGCCAGCGGGGGGGCCAAAAACATTCAGTACTTC	CASGGAKNIQYF
TRBJ2-1	13	.	.	TRBV12-3/TRBV12-4	TGTGCCAGCAGTACCGGACTATACAATGAGCAGTTCTTC	CASSTGLYNEQFF